This T cell receptor (beta chain) was obtained from a study of blood T cell repertoires in COVID-19. Overall study: Some COVID-19 samples were acute and others convalescent; all came from the United States, Italy and Spain. T cells, B-cell-depleted T cells, or PBMCs provided the cDNA or gDNA that served as material.

Cohort assignment relied on participant-reported clinical history. Shortly before study entry, within 2 weeks, exposed participants had met a COVID-19 case. Generated by immunoSEQ multiplex PCR, the TCRdb table keeps only in-frame clones and is missing some. Here the sample spans hundreds of thousands of clones, roughly 84% being singletons. V lost 6 bases to trimming and J lost 5 bases; unmatched junction nucleotides: 12. Germline V gives CDR1 MNHEY, CDR2 SVGAGI. The CDR3 consists of 15 residues. This receptor was taken from a woman between 18 and 29 years old who had been exposed to COVID-19. The sequenced sample was PBMCs or T cells enriched from blood (not recorded which). This rearrangement joins TRBV6-5 to TRBJ2-5; 7 bases line up with TRBD1. CDR3 coding DNA: TGTGCCAGCAGGAACGACAGGGAGTGGGAGGAGACCCAGTACTTC. Its protein product is CASRNDREWEETQYF.